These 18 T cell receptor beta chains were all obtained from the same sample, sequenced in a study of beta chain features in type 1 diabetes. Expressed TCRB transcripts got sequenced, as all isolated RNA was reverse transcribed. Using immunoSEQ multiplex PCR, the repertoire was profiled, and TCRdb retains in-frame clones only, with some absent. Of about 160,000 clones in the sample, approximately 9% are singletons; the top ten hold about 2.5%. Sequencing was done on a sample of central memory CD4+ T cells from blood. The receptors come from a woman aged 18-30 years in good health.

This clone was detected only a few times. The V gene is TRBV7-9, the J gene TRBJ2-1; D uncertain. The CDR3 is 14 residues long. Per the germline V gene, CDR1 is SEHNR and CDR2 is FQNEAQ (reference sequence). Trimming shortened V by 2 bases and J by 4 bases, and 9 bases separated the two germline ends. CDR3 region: CASSLMGRYNEQFF. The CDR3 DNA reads TGTGCCAGCAGCTTAATGGGCCGGTACAATGAGCAGTTCTTC.

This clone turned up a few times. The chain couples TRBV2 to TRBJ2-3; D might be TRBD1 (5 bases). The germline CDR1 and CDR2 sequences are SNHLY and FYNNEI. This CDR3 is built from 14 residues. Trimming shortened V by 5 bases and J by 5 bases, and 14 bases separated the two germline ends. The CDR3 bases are TGTGCCAGCAGTTTGGGTGGGGCTGGAGATACGCAGTATTTT. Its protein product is CASSLGGAGDTQYF.

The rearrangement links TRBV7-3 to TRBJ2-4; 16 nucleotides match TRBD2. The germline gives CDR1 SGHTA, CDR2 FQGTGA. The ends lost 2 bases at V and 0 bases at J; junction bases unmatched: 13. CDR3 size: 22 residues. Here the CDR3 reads CASSLGGTSGRAYAIAKNIQYF. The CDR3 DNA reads TGTGCCAGCAGCTTAGGAGGGACTAGCGGGAGGGCTTACGCTATAGCCAAAAACATTCAGTACTTC.

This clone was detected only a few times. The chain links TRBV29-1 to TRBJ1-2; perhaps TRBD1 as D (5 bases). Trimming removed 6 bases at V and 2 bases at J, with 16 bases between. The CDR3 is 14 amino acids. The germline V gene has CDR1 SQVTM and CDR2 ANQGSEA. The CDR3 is CSVAAGDGNYGYTF. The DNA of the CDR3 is TGCAGCGTCGCGGCGGGGGACGGGAACTATGGCTACACCTTC.

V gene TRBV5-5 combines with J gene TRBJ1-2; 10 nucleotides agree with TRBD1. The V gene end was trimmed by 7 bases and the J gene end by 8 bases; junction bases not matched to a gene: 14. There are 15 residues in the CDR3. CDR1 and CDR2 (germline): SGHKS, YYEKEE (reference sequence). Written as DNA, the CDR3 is TGTGCCAGCGGCCAACCGGGACAGGGGAGCGAAGGCTACACCTTC. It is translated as CASGQPGQGSEGYTF.

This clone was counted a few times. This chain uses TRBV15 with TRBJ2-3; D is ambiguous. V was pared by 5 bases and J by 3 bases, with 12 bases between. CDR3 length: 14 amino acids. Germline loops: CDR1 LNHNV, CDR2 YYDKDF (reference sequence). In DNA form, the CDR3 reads TGTGCCACCAGCGTAACGGAGAGTACAGATACGCAGTATTTT. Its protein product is CATSVTESTDTQYF. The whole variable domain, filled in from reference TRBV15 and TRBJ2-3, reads DAMVIQNPRYQVTQFGKPVTLSCSQTLNHNVMYWYQQKSSQAPKLLFHYYDKDFNNEADTPDNFQSRRPNTSFCFLDIRSPGLGDTAMYLCATSVTESTDTQYFGPGTRLTVL.

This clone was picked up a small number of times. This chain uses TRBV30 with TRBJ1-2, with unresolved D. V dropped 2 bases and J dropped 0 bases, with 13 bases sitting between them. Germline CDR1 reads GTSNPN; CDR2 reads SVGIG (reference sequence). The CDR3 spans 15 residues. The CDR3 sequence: CAWSSPGGANYGYTF. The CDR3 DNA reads TGTGCCTGGAGTTCACCAGGTGGCGCTAACTATGGCTACACCTTC.

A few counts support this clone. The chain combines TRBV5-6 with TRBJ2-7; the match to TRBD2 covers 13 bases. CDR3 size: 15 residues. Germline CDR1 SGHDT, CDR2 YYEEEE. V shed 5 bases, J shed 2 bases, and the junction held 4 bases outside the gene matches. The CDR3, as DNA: TGTGCCAGCAGTTCCGGGACTAGCGGGGCCTACGAGCAGTACTTC. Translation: CASSSGTSGAYEQYF.

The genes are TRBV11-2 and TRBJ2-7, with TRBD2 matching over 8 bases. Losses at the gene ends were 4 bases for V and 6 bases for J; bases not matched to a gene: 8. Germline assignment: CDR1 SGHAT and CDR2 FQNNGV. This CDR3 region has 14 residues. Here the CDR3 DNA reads TGTGCCAGCAGCTCAACTCTCCGGGGGGGCGAGCAGTACTTC. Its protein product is CASSSTLRGGEQYF.

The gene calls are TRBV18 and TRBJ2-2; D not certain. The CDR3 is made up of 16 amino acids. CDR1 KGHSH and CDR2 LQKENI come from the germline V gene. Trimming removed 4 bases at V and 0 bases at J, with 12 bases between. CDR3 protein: CASSQLRPTNTGELFF. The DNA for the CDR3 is TGTGCCAGCTCACAACTAAGGCCTACGAACACCGGGGAGCTGTTTTTT.

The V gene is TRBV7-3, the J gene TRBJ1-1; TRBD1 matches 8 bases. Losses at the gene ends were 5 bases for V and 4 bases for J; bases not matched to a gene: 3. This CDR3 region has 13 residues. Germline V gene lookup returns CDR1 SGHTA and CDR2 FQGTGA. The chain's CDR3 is CASSGDRGTEAFF. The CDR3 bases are TGTGCCAGCAGCGGCGACAGGGGCACTGAAGCTTTCTTT.

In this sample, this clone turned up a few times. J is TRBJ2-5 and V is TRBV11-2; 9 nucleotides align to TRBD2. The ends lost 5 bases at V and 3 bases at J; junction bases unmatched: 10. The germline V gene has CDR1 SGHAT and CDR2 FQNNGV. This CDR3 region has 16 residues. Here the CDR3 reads CASSLGTSPQEETQYF. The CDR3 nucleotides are TGTGCCAGCAGCCTCGGGACTAGCCCTCAAGAAGAGACCCAGTACTTC.

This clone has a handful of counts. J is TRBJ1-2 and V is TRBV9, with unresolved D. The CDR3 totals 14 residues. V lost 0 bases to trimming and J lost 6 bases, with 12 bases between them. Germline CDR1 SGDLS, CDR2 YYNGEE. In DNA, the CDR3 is TGTGCCAGCAGCGTAGCAATGCCGGGAGATGGCTACACCTTC. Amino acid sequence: CASSVAMPGDGYTF.

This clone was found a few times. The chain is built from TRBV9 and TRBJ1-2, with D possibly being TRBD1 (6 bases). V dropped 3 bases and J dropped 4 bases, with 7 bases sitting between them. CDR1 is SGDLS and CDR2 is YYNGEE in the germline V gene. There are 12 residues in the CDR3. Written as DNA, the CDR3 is TGTGCCAGCAGCGCACAGGGCTATGGCTACACCTTC. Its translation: CASSAQGYGYTF.

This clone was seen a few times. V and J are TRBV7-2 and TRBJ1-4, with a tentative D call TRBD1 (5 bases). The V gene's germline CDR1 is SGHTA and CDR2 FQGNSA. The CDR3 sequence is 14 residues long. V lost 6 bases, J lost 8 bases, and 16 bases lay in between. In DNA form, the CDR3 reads TGTGCCAGCAGTTTTCAGGGTTCCGAAGAAAAACTGTTTTTT. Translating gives CASSFQGSEEKLFF.

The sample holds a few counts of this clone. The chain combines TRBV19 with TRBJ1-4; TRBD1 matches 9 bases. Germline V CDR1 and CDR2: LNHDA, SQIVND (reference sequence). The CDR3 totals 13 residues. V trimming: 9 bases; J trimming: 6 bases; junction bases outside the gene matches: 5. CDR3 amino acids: CASTGTGYEKLFF. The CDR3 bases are TGTGCCAGCACCGGGACAGGGTATGAAAAACTGTTTTTT.

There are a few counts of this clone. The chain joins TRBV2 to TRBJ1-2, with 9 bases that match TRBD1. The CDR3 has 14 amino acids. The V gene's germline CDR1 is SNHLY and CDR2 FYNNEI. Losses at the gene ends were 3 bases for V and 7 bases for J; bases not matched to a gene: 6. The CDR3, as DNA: TGTGCCAGCAGTGAGGTTGGGACAGGGACTGGCTACACCTTC. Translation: CASSEVGTGTGYTF.

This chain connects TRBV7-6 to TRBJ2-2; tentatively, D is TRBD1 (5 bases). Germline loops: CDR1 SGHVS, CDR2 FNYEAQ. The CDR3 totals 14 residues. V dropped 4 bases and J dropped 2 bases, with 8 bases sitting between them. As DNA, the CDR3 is TGTGCCAGCAGCTCCAGGGCAAACACCGGGGAGCTGTTTTTT. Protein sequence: CASSSRANTGELFF. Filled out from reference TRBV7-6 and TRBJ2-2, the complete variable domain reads GAGVSQSPRYKVTKRGQDVALRCDPISGHVSLYWYRQALGQGPEFLTYFNYEAQQDKSGLPNDRFSAERPEGSISTLTIQRTEQRDSAMYRCASSSRANTGELFFGEGSRLTVL.